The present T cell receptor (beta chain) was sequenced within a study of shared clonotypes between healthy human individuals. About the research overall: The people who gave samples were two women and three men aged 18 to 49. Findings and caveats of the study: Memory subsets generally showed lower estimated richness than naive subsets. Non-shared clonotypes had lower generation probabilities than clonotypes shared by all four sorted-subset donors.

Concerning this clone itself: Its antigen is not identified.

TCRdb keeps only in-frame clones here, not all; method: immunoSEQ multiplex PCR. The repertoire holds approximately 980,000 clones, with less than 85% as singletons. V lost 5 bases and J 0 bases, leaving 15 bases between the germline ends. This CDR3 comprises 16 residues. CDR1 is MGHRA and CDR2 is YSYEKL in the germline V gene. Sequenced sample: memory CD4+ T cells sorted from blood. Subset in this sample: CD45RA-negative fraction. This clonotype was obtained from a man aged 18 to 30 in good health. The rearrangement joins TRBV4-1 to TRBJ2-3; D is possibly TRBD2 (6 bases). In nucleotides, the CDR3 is TGCGCCAGCAGCAAAGGAGCGGGTGGAAGCACAGATACGCAGTATTTT. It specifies CASSKGAGGSTDTQYF.